A single sample is the source of the 32 T cell receptor beta chains below, sequenced in a study of cytomegalovirus exposure and HLA in healthy donors (dated by TCRdb to 2016 to 2017). Library prep was done by the immunoSEQ multiplex PCR assay. For the multiplex PCR, a mixture combining 60 forward primers for TCR Vbeta segments and 13 reverse primers for TCR Jbeta segments was used. This immuneACCESS table, as held by TCRdb, lists in-frame sequences with V and J called but not all clones. Of the missing ones, under half trace to an unresolved V gene in checked studies; the others have no known cause. The sample's table covers some 110,000 clones. The ten top clones hold 6.8% of the sample. The specimen sequenced was PBMCs. These receptors originate from a man aged 35 to 55 in good health and CMV-seropositive.

The chain links TRBV7-3 to TRBJ2-3; D gene unclear. This CDR3 is built from 14 residues. Looked up from germline, CDR1 is SGHTA and CDR2 is FQGTGA. V was shortened by 0 bases and J by 4 bases, with 8 bases between the two germline ends. CDR3 protein: CASSLTGVPDTQYF. The CDR3 DNA sequence: TGTGCCAGCAGCTTAACCGGTGTCCCAGATACGCAGTATTTT.

CDR3 DNA sequence: TGTGCCAGCAGCCAAGTTGGCGGGAGTTATGAGCAGTACTTC. It is translated as CASSQVGGSYEQYF. The V call is TRBV4-2, the J call TRBJ2-7; 7 positions agree with TRBD2. Germline CDR1 and CDR2: LGHNA and YNFKEQ. This CDR3 region has 14 residues. J gave up 7 bases and V 1 base, and 7 bases lay outside the gene matches.

This chain uses TRBV5-1 with TRBJ1-4; D is unclear. From germline, CDR1 is SGHRS and CDR2 YFSETQ. This CDR3 spans 15 amino acids. Trimming cost V 0 bases and J 3 bases, with 9 bases left between them. In nucleotides, the CDR3 is TGCGCCAGCAGCTTGGCCGGGGTTTCTAATGAAAAACTGTTTTTT. Its protein product is CASSLAGVSNEKLFF.

The chain is built from TRBV10-3 and TRBJ1-5; 12 nucleotides match TRBD1. The CDR3 is 16 residues long. Losses at the gene ends were 2 bases for V and 1 base for J; bases not matched to a gene: 0. CDR1 ENHRY and CDR2 SYGVKD come from the germline V gene. Here the CDR3 DNA reads TGTGCCATCAGTGAGGGGACAGGGGGCAGCAATCAGCCCCAGCATTTT. Translated, it gives CAISEGTGGSNQPQHF.

The chain uses TRBV19 and TRBJ1-1; TRBD1 aligns across 7 bases. The germline gives CDR1 LNHDA, CDR2 SQIVND (reference sequence). Losses at the gene ends were 6 bases for V and 1 base for J; bases not matched to a gene: 11. This CDR3 comprises 16 residues. The CDR3 DNA sequence: TGTGCCAGTAGGATCACCGGGACAGCGAGGAACACTGAAGCTTTCTTT. Amino acids: CASRITGTARNTEAFF.

The chain joins TRBV28 to TRBJ2-7; 11 nucleotides line up with TRBD2. Germline assignment: CDR1 MDHEN and CDR2 SYDVKM. Unmatched junction bases numbered 7, after V lost 5 bases and J lost 4 bases. The length of the CDR3 is 15 residues. CDR3 sequence (DNA): TGTGCCAGCAGTCCGCAAACTAGCGGGAGTTACGAGCAGTACTTC. This sequence encodes CASSPQTSGSYEQYF. The full variable domain, its missing parts supplied by reference TRBV28 and TRBJ2-7, is DVKVTQSSRYLVKRTGEKVFLECVQDMDHENMFWYRQDPGLGLRLIYFSYDVKMKEKGDIPEGYSVSREKKERFSLILESASTNQTSMYLCASSPQTSGSYEQYFGPGTRLTVT.

The chain is built from TRBV29-1 and TRBJ2-5, with D perhaps matching TRBD2 (6 bases). Germline values: CDR1 SQVTM, CDR2 ANQGSEA. Trimming left V 1 base short and J 5 bases short, with 14 bases between. The CDR3 is made up of 14 amino acids. CDR3 nucleotide sequence: TGCAGCGTTGAAGGAGGGCGGGCGGGGGAGACCCAGTACTTC. This translates into CSVEGGRAGETQYF. Using reference TRBV29-1 and TRBJ2-5 for the parts outside the CDR3, the full variable domain is SAVISQKPSRDICQRGTSLTIQCQVDSQVTMMFWYRQQPGQSLTLIATANQGSEATYESGFVIDKFPISRPNLTFSTLTVSNMSPEDSSIYLCSVEGGRAGETQYFGPGTRLLVL.

The chain uses TRBV6-1 and TRBJ1-5, with D tentatively TRBD1 (5 bases). V lost 4 bases and J 6 bases, leaving 13 bases between the germline ends. CDR3 length: 14 residues. Looked up from germline, CDR1 is MNHNS and CDR2 is SASEGT. CDR3 protein: CASSGGGMSQPQHF. The CDR3 bases are TGTGCCAGCAGTGGGGGGGGGATGAGTCAGCCCCAGCATTTT.

DNA of the CDR3: TGCGCCAGCAGCTTCCTCGGGACTAGCGGGACCCACACCGGGGAGCTGTTTTTT. This codes for CASSFLGTSGTHTGELFF. The chain employs TRBV5-1 and TRBJ2-2, with 13 bases aligning to TRBD2. This CDR3 is 18 amino acids long. Germline loops: CDR1 SGHRS, CDR2 YFSETQ. The V gene end was trimmed by 2 bases and the J gene end by 3 bases; junction bases not matched to a gene: 7. Drawing the rest from reference TRBV5-1 and TRBJ2-2, the complete variable domain is KAGVTQTPRYLIKTRGQQVTLSCSPISGHRSVSWYQQTPGQGLQFLFEYFSETQRNKGNFPGRFSGRQFSNSRSEMNVSTLELGDSALYLCASSFLGTSGTHTGELFFGEGSRLTVL.

The rearrangement uses TRBV5-1 and TRBJ1-4; 7 bases map to TRBD1. CDR3 length: 18 residues. The V segment lost 5 bases and the J segment 0 bases; nucleotides outside the gene matches: 13. Germline values: CDR1 SGHRS, CDR2 YFSETQ. CDR3 in DNA: TGCGCCAGCAGATCTACTCCAGGGGGACCTGCAACTAATGAAAAACTGTTTTTT. The encoded protein is CASRSTPGGPATNEKLFF. The complete variable domain, with remaining parts taken from reference TRBV5-1 and TRBJ1-4, reads KAGVTQTPRYLIKTRGQQVTLSCSPISGHRSVSWYQQTPGQGLQFLFEYFSETQRNKGNFPGRFSGRQFSNSRSEMNVSTLELGDSALYLCASRSTPGGPATNEKLFFGSGTQLSVL.

J is TRBJ1-1 and V is TRBV18; perhaps TRBD1 as D (6 bases). This CDR3 is 15 amino acids long. Germline CDR1 KGHSH, CDR2 LQKENI. Trimming removed 4 bases at V and 6 bases at J, with 18 bases between. CDR3 bases: TGTGCCAGCTCACAAGACCGGATGGGGGCGGCTGAAGCTTTCTTT. Residues: CASSQDRMGAAEAFF.

This rearrangement joins TRBV11-2 to TRBJ1-1; 9 bases agree with TRBD1. The V and J ends lost 5 bases and 5 bases, in that order; junction bases with no gene match: 9. The CDR3 is 15 residues long. CDR1 is SGHAT, CDR2 FQNNGV, per germline. The CDR3 sequence is CASSPGQGSGTEAFF. CDR3 nucleotides: TGTGCCAGCAGCCCGGGACAGGGTTCGGGGACTGAAGCTTTCTTT.

The rearrangement joins TRBV6-5 to TRBJ2-7, with 7 bases matching TRBD2. Germline V lookup: CDR1 MNHEY, CDR2 SVGAGI. V lost 0 bases to trimming and J lost 3 bases; unmatched junction nucleotides: 2. This CDR3 comprises 14 residues. CDR3 amino acids: CASSYSGEGYEQYF. The CDR3 DNA follows: TGTGCCAGCAGTTACTCGGGGGAGGGCTACGAGCAGTACTTC.

This sequence joins TRBV19 and TRBJ1-2; 9 nucleotides match TRBD1. The germline V gene has CDR1 LNHDA and CDR2 SQIVND (reference sequence). The CDR3 is 13 amino acids. The V and J ends lost 4 bases and 6 bases, in that order; junction bases with no gene match: 3. CDR3 nucleotides: TGTGCCAGTAGTACCAGGGACAGGGATGGCTACACCTTC. Translating gives CASSTRDRDGYTF.

The rearrangement uses TRBV29-1 and TRBJ2-5; D is uncertain. CDR3 length: 13 residues. From germline, CDR1 is SQVTM and CDR2 ANQGSEA. Trimming stripped 2 bases from V and 3 bases from J, with 10 bases between. The CDR3 DNA is TGCAGCGTTGAAAATGACTCCGAAGAGACCCAGTACTTC. It codes for CSVENDSEETQYF.

The V gene is TRBV29-1, the J gene TRBJ1-2; possibly TRBD1 for D (6 bases). The CDR3 is 15 residues long. Trimming shortened V by 2 bases and J by 6 bases, and 19 bases separated the two germline ends. Per the germline V gene, CDR1 is SQVTM and CDR2 is ANQGSEA. The CDR3 is CSVEFPGGGRNGYTF. The CDR3, as DNA: TGCAGCGTTGAATTCCCTGGCGGGGGGCGGAATGGCTACACCTTC.

The gene calls are TRBV7-2 and TRBJ2-1, with TRBD2 matching over 7 bases. Germline-derived CDR1 and CDR2 are SGHTA and FQGNSA. The J segment lost 5 bases and the V segment lost 5 bases, leaving 6 bases of the junction unmatched. The CDR3 spans 14 residues. The CDR3 loop reads CASSLGTTNNEQFF. The CDR3, as DNA: TGTGCCAGCAGCCTTGGGACTACAAACAATGAGCAGTTCTTC. Drawing the rest from reference TRBV7-2 and TRBJ2-1, the complete variable domain is GAGVSQSPSNKVTEKGKDVELRCDPISGHTALYWYRQSLGQGLEFLIYFQGNSAPDKSGLPSDRFSAERTGGSVSTLTIQRTQQEDSAVYLCASSLGTTNNEQFFGPGTRLTVL.

The V gene is TRBV19, the J gene TRBJ2-3; TRBD2 matches at 8 bases. CDR1 is LNHDA, CDR2 SQIVND, per germline (reference sequence). The CDR3 is 17 residues long. Trimming cost V 5 bases and J 3 bases; bases outside gene matches: 13. The CDR3 sequence: CASSAPGLAALTDTQYF. Written as DNA, the CDR3 is TGTGCCAGTAGTGCTCCCGGACTAGCAGCATTGACAGATACGCAGTATTTT.

This chain uses TRBV19 with TRBJ2-2, with TRBD1 matching 8 bases. This CDR3 has 17 residues. From germline, CDR1 is LNHDA and CDR2 SQIVND (reference sequence). The ends lost 3 bases at V and 5 bases at J; junction bases unmatched: 11. The CDR3 region is CASSINDRGRWTGELFF. The CDR3 nucleotides are TGTGCCAGTAGTATCAACGACAGGGGTCGCTGGACCGGGGAGCTGTTTTTT.

The chain couples TRBV29-1 to TRBJ2-1; a possible D gene is TRBD2 (5 bases). The CDR3 spans 14 residues. Germline CDR1 reads SQVTM; CDR2 reads ANQGSEA. V was clipped by 3 bases and J by 5 bases, with 14 bases between them. The CDR3 spells CSVDYEGLHNEQFF. The CDR3 DNA follows: TGCAGCGTTGATTATGAAGGACTCCACAATGAGCAGTTCTTC.

The chain joins TRBV7-2 to TRBJ1-2; tentative D call: TRBD1 (6 bases). V was cut by 1 base and J by 4 bases, with 10 bases left in between. Germline CDR1 SGHTA, CDR2 FQGNSA. CDR3 length: 14 residues. The CDR3 is CASSLDGRGYGYTF. CDR3 nucleotide sequence: TGTGCCAGCAGCTTAGACGGCAGGGGCTATGGCTACACCTTC.

This chain links TRBV2 with TRBJ1-1, with D uncertain. Germline V gene sequence: CDR1 SNHLY, CDR2 FYNNEI. The CDR3 extends over 13 amino acids. V was cut by 6 bases and J by 3 bases, with 11 bases left in between. Here the CDR3 reads CASSVSSDTEAFF. CDR3 sequence (DNA): TGTGCCAGCAGCGTTAGTTCGGACACTGAAGCTTTCTTT.

This sequence joins TRBV6-6 and TRBJ2-5; D gene unclear. Germline V CDR1 and CDR2: MNHNY, SVGAGI (reference sequence). The CDR3 has 12 amino acids. Trimming shortened V by 4 bases and J by 2 bases, and 5 bases separated the two germline ends. CDR3 amino acids: CASSSAQETQYF. The CDR3 nucleotides are TGTGCCAGCAGTTCCGCGCAAGAGACCCAGTACTTC.

V usage is TRBV28 and J usage is TRBJ2-3, with D possibly TRBD1 on 5 matching bases. The CDR3 spans 13 residues. Per germline, CDR1 MDHEN and CDR2 SYDVKM. The V end was cut by 6 bases, the J end by 4 bases, with 11 bases between. The CDR3 is CASSPRASDTQYF. CDR3 DNA: TGTGCCAGCAGCCCCAGGGCTTCAGATACGCAGTATTTT.

In regard to this clone: Compared with germline, one end of the junction differs, possibly owing to a read error. The chain carries TRBV19 and TRBJ2-1, with D possibly matching TRBD1 (6 bases). The CDR3 spans 16 residues. Germline lookup yields CDR1 LNHDA and CDR2 SQIVND (reference sequence). CDR3 in DNA: TGTGCCAGTACTATAACCGGGACAAACTACTACAATGAGCAGTTCTTC. Amino acid sequence: CASTITGTNYYNEQFF.

The rearrangement links TRBV29-1 to TRBJ2-6; possible D gene TRBD2, 6 bases. CDR1 is SQVTM and CDR2 is ANQGSEA in the germline V gene. This CDR3 contains 14 residues. The germline V and J ends were trimmed by 6 bases and 1 base, with 10 bases remaining between them. CDR3 sequence reads: CSVRGMSGANVLTF. In DNA form, the CDR3 reads TGCAGCGTGCGGGGTATGTCTGGGGCCAACGTCCTGACTTTC.

This sequence joins TRBV6-1 and TRBJ1-2; TRBD1 agrees at 7 bases. The trim removed 4 bases at V and 6 bases at J, leaving 8 bases unmatched. Germline CDR1 MNHNS, CDR2 SASEGT. This CDR3 is 14 amino acids long. The CDR3 is CASSVGGARDGYTF. CDR3 coding DNA: TGTGCCAGCAGTGTAGGGGGCGCCAGGGATGGCTACACCTTC.

The J gene is TRBJ2-2, the V gene TRBV7-2, with 7 bases identical to TRBD2. Germline V gives CDR1 SGHTA, CDR2 FQGNSA. The CDR3 has 15 amino acids. Germline trimming cut 1 base from V and 3 bases from J; bases unmatched to any gene: 2. This chain's CDR3 is CASSLVGLYTGELFF. CDR3 DNA: TGTGCCAGCAGCTTAGTGGGACTATACACCGGGGAGCTGTTTTTT.

The rearrangement links TRBV25-1 to TRBJ2-7; 10 nucleotides align to TRBD2. Trimming removed 3 bases from V and 0 bases from J; junction bases left unmatched: 5. The CDR3 is 16 amino acids. The germline CDR1 and CDR2 sequences are MGHDK and SYGVNS. As DNA, the CDR3 is TGTGCCAGCAGTGACCCTAGCGGGAGAAACTCCTACGAGCAGTACTTC. It encodes CASSDPSGRNSYEQYF.

The chain employs TRBV4-2 and TRBJ2-7, with 10 nucleotides matching TRBD2. CDR3 size: 18 residues. Germline V CDR1 and CDR2: LGHNA, YNFKEQ. Losses at the gene ends were 1 base for V and 2 bases for J; bases not matched to a gene: 11. The CDR3 DNA is TGTGCCAGCAGCCAAGTAGGTGGTATACTAGCGGGGACCTACGAGCAGTACTTC. This gives the protein CASSQVGGILAGTYEQYF.

This chain joins TRBV4-2 and TRBJ2-3; 9 bases align to TRBD1. CDR3 length: 16 residues. The V gene's germline CDR1 is LGHNA and CDR2 YNFKEQ. Germline trimming cut 4 bases from V and 2 bases from J; bases unmatched to any gene: 7. The CDR3 DNA reads TGTGCCAGCAGCCCGAGGACAGGGGAGGACACAGATACGCAGTATTTT. Its protein product is CASSPRTGEDTDTQYF.

The rearrangement uses TRBV4-1 and TRBJ1-4, with a tentative D call TRBD1 (5 bases). The CDR3 runs to 16 residues. CDR1 and CDR2 (germline): MGHRA, YSYEKL. Between the trimmed V and J ends, which lost 1 base and 7 bases, there was a span of 16 bases. CDR3 coding DNA: TGCGCCAGCAGCCAAGCGAGCAGGGTCATAGGTGAAAAACTGTTTTTT. Translation: CASSQASRVIGEKLFF.